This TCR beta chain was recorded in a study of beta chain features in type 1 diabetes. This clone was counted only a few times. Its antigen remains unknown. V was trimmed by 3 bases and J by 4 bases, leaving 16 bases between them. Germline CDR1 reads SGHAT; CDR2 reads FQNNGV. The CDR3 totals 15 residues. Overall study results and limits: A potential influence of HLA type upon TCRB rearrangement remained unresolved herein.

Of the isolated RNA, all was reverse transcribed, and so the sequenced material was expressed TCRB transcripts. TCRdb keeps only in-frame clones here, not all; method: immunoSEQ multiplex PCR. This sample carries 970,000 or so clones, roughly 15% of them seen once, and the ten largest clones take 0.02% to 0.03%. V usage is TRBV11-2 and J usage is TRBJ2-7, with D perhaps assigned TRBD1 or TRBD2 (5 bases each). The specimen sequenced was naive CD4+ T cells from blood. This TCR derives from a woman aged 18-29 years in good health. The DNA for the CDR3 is TGTGCCAGCAGCTTTCTTAGGGGACGGCGATACGAGCAGTACTTC. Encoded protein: CASSFLRGRRYEQYF. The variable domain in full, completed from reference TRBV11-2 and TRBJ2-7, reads EAGVAQSPRYKIIEKRQSVAFWCNPISGHATLYWYQQILGQGPKLLIQFQNNGVVDDSQLPKDRFSAERLKGVDSTLKIQPAKLEDSAVYLCASSFLRGRRYEQYFGPGTRLTVT.